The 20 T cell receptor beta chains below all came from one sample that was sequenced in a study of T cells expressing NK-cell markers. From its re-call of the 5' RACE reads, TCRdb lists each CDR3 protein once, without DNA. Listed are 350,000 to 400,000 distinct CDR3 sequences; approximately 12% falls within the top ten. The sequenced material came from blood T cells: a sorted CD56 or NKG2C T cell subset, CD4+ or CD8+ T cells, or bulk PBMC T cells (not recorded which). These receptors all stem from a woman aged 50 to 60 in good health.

CDR3: CASGFFVGDSGANVLTF. V and J are TRBV12-5 and TRBJ2-6. Germline V gene sequence: CDR1 LGHNT, CDR2 FRNRAP. The CDR3 covers 17 residues.

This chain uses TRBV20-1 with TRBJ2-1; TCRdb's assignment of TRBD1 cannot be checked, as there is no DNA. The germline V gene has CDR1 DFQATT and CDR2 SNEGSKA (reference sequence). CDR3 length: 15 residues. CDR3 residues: CSARAGTGIHNEQFF.

CDR3: CASSLLRGPDTQYF. This sequence joins TRBV6-6 and TRBJ2-3; as DNA is missing, the TRBD1 call by TCRdb cannot be tested. The CDR3 consists of 14 residues. Per the germline V gene, CDR1 is MNHNY and CDR2 is SVGAGI (reference sequence).

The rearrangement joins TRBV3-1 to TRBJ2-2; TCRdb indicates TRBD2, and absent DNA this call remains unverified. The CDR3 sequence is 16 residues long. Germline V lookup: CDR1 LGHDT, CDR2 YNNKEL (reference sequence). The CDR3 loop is CASSPLAGVSTGELFF.

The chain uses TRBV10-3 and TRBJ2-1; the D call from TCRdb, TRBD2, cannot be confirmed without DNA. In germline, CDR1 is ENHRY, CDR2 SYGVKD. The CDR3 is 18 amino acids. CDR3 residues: CAISDSQLAAGVYNEQFF.

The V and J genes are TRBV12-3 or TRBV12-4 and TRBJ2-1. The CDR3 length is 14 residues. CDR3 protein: CASSLTPRSNEQFF.

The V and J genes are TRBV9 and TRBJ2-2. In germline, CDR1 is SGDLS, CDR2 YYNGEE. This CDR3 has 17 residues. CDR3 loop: CASSVHFGRETTGELFF.

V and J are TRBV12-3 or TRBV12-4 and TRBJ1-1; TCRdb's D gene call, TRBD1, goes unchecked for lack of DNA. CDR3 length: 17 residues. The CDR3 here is CASRNRDRGRVNTEAFF.

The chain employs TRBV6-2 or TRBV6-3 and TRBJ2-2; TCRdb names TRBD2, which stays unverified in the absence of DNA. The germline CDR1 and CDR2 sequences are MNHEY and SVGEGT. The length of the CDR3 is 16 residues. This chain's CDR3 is CASSPSSGRETGELFF.

CDR3 region: CASSQVGRRGGGDTQYF. The chain uses TRBV7-2 and TRBJ2-3; there is no DNA to check the TCRdb D call of TRBD2. The length of the CDR3 is 17 residues. Germline CDR1 reads SGHTA; CDR2 reads FQGNSA.

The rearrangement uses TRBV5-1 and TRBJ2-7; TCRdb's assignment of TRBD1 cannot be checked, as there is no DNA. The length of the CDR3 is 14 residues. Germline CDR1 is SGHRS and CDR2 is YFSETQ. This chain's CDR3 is CASSIEGGSYEQYF.

This CDR3 reads CSVLRSGGLAALTDTQYF. The chain carries TRBV29-1 and TRBJ2-3; the TRBD2 assignment by TCRdb is unverifiable without DNA. Germline V gene sequence: CDR1 SQVTM, CDR2 ANQGSEA. The CDR3 sequence is 18 residues long.

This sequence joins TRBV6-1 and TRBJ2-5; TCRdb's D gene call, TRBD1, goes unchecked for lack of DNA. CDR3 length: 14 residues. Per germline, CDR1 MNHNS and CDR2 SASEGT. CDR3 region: CASRAPGVHETQYF.

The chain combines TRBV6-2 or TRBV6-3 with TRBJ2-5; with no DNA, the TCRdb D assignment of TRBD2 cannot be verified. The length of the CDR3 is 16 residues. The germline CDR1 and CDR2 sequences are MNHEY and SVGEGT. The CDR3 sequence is CASSSPYPSDQETQYF.

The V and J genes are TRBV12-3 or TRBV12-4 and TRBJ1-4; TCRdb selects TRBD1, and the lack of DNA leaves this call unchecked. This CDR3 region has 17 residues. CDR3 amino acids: CASSLRPLRGVDEKLFF.

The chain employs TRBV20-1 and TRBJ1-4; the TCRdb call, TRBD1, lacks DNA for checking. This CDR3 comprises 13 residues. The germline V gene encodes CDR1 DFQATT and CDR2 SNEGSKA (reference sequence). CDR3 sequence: CSAPDPFREKLFF.

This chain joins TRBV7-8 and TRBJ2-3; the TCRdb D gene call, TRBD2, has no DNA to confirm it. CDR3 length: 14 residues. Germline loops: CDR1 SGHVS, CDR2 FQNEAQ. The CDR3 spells CASSLSGGRDTQYF.

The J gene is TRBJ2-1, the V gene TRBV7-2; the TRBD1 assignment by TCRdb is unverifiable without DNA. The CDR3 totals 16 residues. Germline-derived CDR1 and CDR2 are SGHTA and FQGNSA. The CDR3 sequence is CASSFTAPSSYNEQFF.

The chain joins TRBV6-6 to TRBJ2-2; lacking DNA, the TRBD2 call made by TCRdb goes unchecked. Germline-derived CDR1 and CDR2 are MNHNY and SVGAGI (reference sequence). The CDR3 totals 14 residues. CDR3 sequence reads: CASTSAGGAGELFF.

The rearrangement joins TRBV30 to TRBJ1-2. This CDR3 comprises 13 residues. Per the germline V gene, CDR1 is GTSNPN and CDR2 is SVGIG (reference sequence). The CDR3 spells CAWRESKGEGYTF.